The 6 T cell receptor beta chains presented below share a single source sample, sequenced in a study of shared clonotypes between healthy human individuals. The assay was immunoSEQ multiplex PCR, and TCRdb's table has in-frame clones only and misses some. The sample has just over 2,000,000 clones; 85% to 95% are singletons. Source material: naive CD4+ T cells sorted from blood. The subset was: CD45RA+ positively selected. These TCRs come from a man between 18 and 35 years old in good health.

The rearrangement joins TRBV4-1 to TRBJ2-3, with 12 bases lining up with TRBD1. J lost 2 bases, V lost 2 bases, and 2 bases had no gene match. Germline CDR1 MGHRA, CDR2 YSYEKL. The CDR3 extends over 16 amino acids. DNA for the CDR3: TGCGCCAGCAGCCAAAGGGACAGGGGGCACACAGATACGCAGTATTTT. This sequence encodes CASSQRDRGHTDTQYF.

CDR3 sequence: CASSLTPQNTGELFF. CDR3 bases: TGCGCCAGCAGCTTGACTCCACAGAACACCGGGGAGCTGTTTTTT. The rearrangement joins TRBV5-1 to TRBJ2-2; the D is unclear. The CDR3 sequence is 15 residues long. The V end was cut by 1 base, the J end by 1 base, with 8 bases between. In germline, CDR1 is SGHRS, CDR2 YFSETQ.

The chain links TRBV27 to TRBJ1-3; D gene unclear. Germline V CDR1 and CDR2: MNHEY, SMNVEV (reference sequence). V was trimmed by 7 bases and J by 0 bases, leaving 16 bases between them. The CDR3 runs to 16 residues. The CDR3 bases are TGTGCCAGCACCACTAACCGGGAGCACTCTGGAAACACCATATATTTT. Translation gives CASTTNREHSGNTIYF.

CDR3 sequence reads: CASSEQGSGELFF. The CDR3 bases are TGTGCCAGCAGTGAACAGGGGAGCGGGGAGCTGTTTTTT. The gene calls are TRBV6-4 and TRBJ2-2; 7 bases agree with TRBD1. Germline V gene lookup returns CDR1 MRHNA and CDR2 SNTAGT. Trimming cost V 3 bases and J 7 bases; bases outside gene matches: 2. The CDR3 loop spans 13 amino acids.

The V and J genes are TRBV5-6 and TRBJ2-1; D remains unclear. Germline values: CDR1 SGHDT, CDR2 YYEEEE. This CDR3 comprises 15 residues. Trimming removed 0 bases from V and 4 bases from J, with 11 bases in between. The CDR3 bases are TGTGCCAGCAGCTTGGTTTCCTCAGAGTACAATGAGCAGTTCTTC. This encodes CASSLVSSEYNEQFF.

Ten or more counts support this clone. Additional DNA sequences in this sample encode the identical CDR3. The V call is TRBV28, the J call TRBJ1-2, with D perhaps matching TRBD1 (6 bases). In germline, CDR1 is MDHEN, CDR2 SYDVKM. The CDR3 sequence is 14 residues long. The V end was cut by 1 base, the J end by 2 bases, with 8 bases between. CDR3 coding DNA: TGTGCCAGCAGTTTATCCACAGGGAACTATGGCTACACCTTC. Translating gives CASSLSTGNYGYTF.